These 17 T cell receptor beta chains share one sample of origin, sequenced in a study of shared clonotypes between healthy human individuals (dated by TCRdb to the early 2020s). Libraries were prepared through the immunoSEQ multiplex PCR assay. The clones in this table, taken by TCRdb from immuneACCESS, are in-frame only. Not every clone is retained; where verified, under half of the shortfall comes from an unresolved V gene, and the cause of the rest is unknown. This sample comprises some 2,100,000 clones, approximately 94% of them detected only once. The top ten constitute under 2% of the sample. CD8 naive samples were obtained by positive selection for CCR7 among CD45RO-negative cells, yielding a CD45RA+CCR7+ population from which TemRA cells were excluded. The source material was naive CD8+ T cells from PBMCs. The cell subset or site label on this specimen signifies: CD45RA+CCR7+. Every receptor here comes from a man between 18 and 29 years old in good health. Some clones in this sample may be carry-over from other donors' samples.

The CDR3 spells CASSLNPGPRQEPQYF. DNA for the CDR3: TGCGCCAGCAGCCTAAACCCGGGCCCTCGCCAGGAGCCCCAGTACTTC. This chain connects TRBV4-1 to TRBJ2-5; D unresolved. CDR3 length equals 16 residues. The germline CDR1 and CDR2 sequences are MGHRA and YSYEKL. With 4 bases removed from V and 9 bases from J, the gap between germline ends came to 24 bases.

The chain carries TRBV7-6 and TRBJ2-2, with 9 positions matching TRBD2. Germline CDR1 reads SGHVS; CDR2 reads FNYEAQ. Unmatched junction bases numbered 2, after V lost 3 bases and J lost 6 bases. The CDR3 consists of 14 residues. CDR3 DNA sequence: TGTGCCAGCAGCTTCTTAGCGGGAGCCGGGGAGCTGTTTTTT. This encodes CASSFLAGAGELFF.

With regard to this clone: A much more abundant neighbour one base away suggests this may be a read error. The rearrangement links TRBV6-5 to TRBJ1-1; D unresolved. With 5 bases removed from V and 1 base from J, the gap between germline ends came to 5 bases. This CDR3 contains 12 residues. Germline V gives CDR1 MNHEY, CDR2 SVGAGI. Here the CDR3 DNA reads TGTGCCAGCAGTCACGGGAACACTGAAGCTTTCTTT. Its protein is CASSHGNTEAFF.

This clone was counted once. The CDR3: CASSLTGTDSEQYF. The CDR3 DNA is TGTGCCAGCAGCCTGACCGGGACAGATAGCGAGCAGTACTTC. This rearrangement joins TRBV28 to TRBJ2-7; 7 bases are shared with TRBD1. This CDR3 spans 14 amino acids. The junction had 11 bases not matched to a gene; V was cut back by 6 bases and J by 6 bases. Looked up from germline, CDR1 is MDHEN and CDR2 is SYDVKM.

The CDR3: CSVEGSGADTQYF. The CDR3 DNA is TGCAGCGTTGAAGGTAGCGGCGCAGATACGCAGTATTTT. The chain employs TRBV29-1 and TRBJ2-3, with a tentative D call TRBD2 (6 bases). Trimming shortened V by 1 base and J by 4 bases, and 9 bases separated the two germline ends. This CDR3 spans 13 amino acids. CDR1 SQVTM and CDR2 ANQGSEA come from the germline V gene.

This clone showed up just once. The rearrangement joins TRBV6-5 to TRBJ2-7, with 11 nucleotides matching TRBD2. The V and J ends lost 5 bases and 1 base, in that order; junction bases with no gene match: 4. Germline CDR1 is MNHEY and CDR2 is SVGAGI. The CDR3 runs to 15 residues. CDR3 coding DNA: TGTGCCAGCAGTCCAATAGCGGGAGGGTCCTACGAGCAGTACTTC. Translating it yields CASSPIAGGSYEQYF.

The chain is built from TRBV4-3 and TRBJ1-4; D not resolved. Trimming left V 5 bases short and J 2 bases short, with 21 bases between. This CDR3 comprises 18 residues. Germline-derived CDR1 and CDR2 are LGHNA and YSLEER. The CDR3 bases are TGCGCCAGCAGCTCCACGGGGATAGGCGTGTCCACTAATGAAAAACTGTTTTTT. This translates into CASSSTGIGVSTNEKLFF.

This chain connects TRBV7-9 to TRBJ1-2; the D is unclear. From germline, CDR1 is SEHNR and CDR2 FQNEAQ (reference sequence). Trimming shortened V by 5 bases and J by 2 bases, and 21 bases separated the two germline ends. The CDR3 runs to 17 residues. The CDR3: CASSLLVEGGRNYGYTF. The CDR3 DNA reads as TGTGCCAGCAGCCTCCTTGTTGAGGGTGGCAGGAACTATGGCTACACCTTC.

This chain joins TRBV7-6 and TRBJ2-5; 11 nucleotides align to TRBD2. V lost 5 bases to trimming and J lost 4 bases; unmatched junction nucleotides: 9. Germline values: CDR1 SGHVS, CDR2 FNYEAQ. The CDR3 length is 16 residues. The DNA for the CDR3 is TGTGCCAGCAGCCCCTTAGCGGGAGGGCCTTTAGAGACCCAGTACTTC. Translated, it gives CASSPLAGGPLETQYF.

The V call is TRBV5-1, the J call TRBJ1-4; TRBD1 matches 7 bases. The CDR3 is 17 amino acids. With V trimmed by 2 bases and J by 12 bases, 19 bases remained unmatched. CDR1 is SGHRS, CDR2 YFSETQ, per germline. Here the CDR3 reads CASSFSPRQGPGQELFF. The CDR3 DNA reads TGCGCCAGCAGCTTTAGTCCTCGACAGGGACCGGGCCAGGAACTGTTTTTT.

The chain uses TRBV28 and TRBJ2-7; 9 nucleotides line up with TRBD2. Germline CDR1 MDHEN, CDR2 SYDVKM. CDR3 length equals 14 residues. With V trimmed by 5 bases and J by 7 bases, 9 bases remained unmatched. CDR3 region: CASSEGLAGREQYF. The CDR3 DNA reads TGTGCCAGCAGTGAAGGGCTAGCGGGGAGGGAGCAGTACTTC. Based on the CDR3 plus reference TRBV28 and TRBJ2-7, the full variable domain is DVKVTQSSRYLVKRTGEKVFLECVQDMDHENMFWYRQDPGLGLRLIYFSYDVKMKEKGDIPEGYSVSREKKERFSLILESASTNQTSMYLCASSEGLAGREQYFGPGTRLTVT.

The chain employs TRBV11-3 and TRBJ2-7; D gene uncertain. Germline CDR1 is SGHNT and CDR2 is YENEEA. Trimming removed 8 bases at V and 0 bases at J, with 14 bases between. The CDR3 is 14 amino acids. The CDR3 region has the DNA TGTGCCAGCTCACCAAAACTCGGCTCCTACGAGCAGTACTTC. As protein: CASSPKLGSYEQYF.

The chain carries TRBV19 and TRBJ2-7; no reliable D call. V lost 3 bases, J lost 0 bases, and 9 bases lay in between. This CDR3 spans 14 amino acids. Germline V gene sequence: CDR1 LNHDA, CDR2 SQIVND (reference sequence). The CDR3 sequence is CASSIGSTSYEQYF. CDR3 coding DNA: TGTGCCAGTAGTATTGGGTCTACCTCCTACGAGCAGTACTTC.

The table lists this clone with a few counts. This chain connects TRBV28 to TRBJ1-5; D is ambiguous. This CDR3 region has 14 residues. Germline V gene sequence: CDR1 MDHEN, CDR2 SYDVKM. V was cut by 7 bases and J by 2 bases, with 12 bases left in between. CDR3 sequence reads: CASNYRPGNQPQHF. CDR3 coding DNA: TGTGCCAGCAATTACCGTCCCGGCAATCAGCCCCAGCATTTT.

This chain uses TRBV9 with TRBJ1-3; D remains unclear. CDR3 length: 14 amino acids. CDR1 is SGDLS and CDR2 is YYNGEE in the germline V gene. Trimming shortened V by 4 bases and J by 0 bases, and 8 bases separated the two germline ends. CDR3 sequence: CASSSSGSGNTIYF. CDR3 sequence (DNA): TGTGCCAGCAGCTCATCGGGCTCTGGAAACACCATATATTTT.

The table lists this clone with a few counts. The gene calls are TRBV7-3 and TRBJ2-7; TRBD1 aligns across 8 bases. The CDR3 spans 15 residues. The trim removed 2 bases at V and 4 bases at J, leaving 7 bases unmatched. Germline V gene sequence: CDR1 SGHTA, CDR2 FQGTGA. CDR3 sequence (DNA): TGTGCCAGCAGCTTACTCTCAGGGGGCCTATACGAGCAGTACTTC. This translates into CASSLLSGGLYEQYF.

The gene calls are TRBV27 and TRBJ2-7; the match to TRBD2 covers 7 bases. In germline, CDR1 is MNHEY, CDR2 SMNVEV (reference sequence). The CDR3 consists of 14 residues. V trimming: 3 bases; J trimming: 3 bases; junction bases outside the gene matches: 5. CDR3 protein: CASSLLGGLYEQYF. CDR3 bases: TGTGCCAGCAGTTTGCTGGGAGGGCTCTACGAGCAGTACTTC.